The table lists the clone carrying this T cell receptor beta chain with a count of one. Its antigen is still unknown. This entry belongs to a study of cytomegalovirus exposure and HLA in healthy donors. General observations from the study: One cluster of highly shared sequence variants probably arose as a sequencing artifact. Reports state that TCR beta sequences accurately predicted most subjects' HLA-A and HLA-B alleles. Productive status was seen about 87% or about 30% of the time for most TCR beta V segments in an earlier analysis. With later analysis, a missense DCLRE1C variant became linked to TCR beta V- and J-gene trimming.

The PCR had 60 Vbeta and 13 Jbeta primers. Measured with immunoSEQ multiplex PCR; TCRdb has only the in-frame clones, and not every one. This sample has approximately 120,000 clones, with 60% to 80% found just once. V lost 0 bases to trimming and J lost 12 bases, with 17 bases between them. There are 14 residues in the CDR3. Germline lookup yields CDR1 MGHRA and CDR2 YSYEKL. The chain uses TRBV4-1 and TRBJ1-1; maybe TRBD1 (6 bases). The sequenced sample was PBMCs. The TCR originated in a woman aged 45-65 years in good health and CMV-seronegative. CDR3 coding DNA: TGCGCCAGCAGCCAAGAAGTAAGAGACAGGAGGTCTTTCTTT. As protein: CASSQEVRDRRSFF.